A selection of T cell receptor beta chains follows, all from one sample in a study of blood T cell repertoires in COVID-19. TCRdb keeps only in-frame clones here, not all; method: immunoSEQ multiplex PCR. The profile shows 15,000 to 20,000 clones, about nine tenths of them singletons. Sequencing was carried out using PBMCs or T cells enriched from blood (not recorded which). Every receptor here comes from a woman aged 25-40 years who had recovered from COVID-19. The CDR3 runs from the conserved cysteine through the conserved F or W. The order of the fields is V gene, J gene, D gene, CDR3 protein, CDR3 DNA. D genes are given only for firm matches.

TRBV11-2,TRBJ2-5,TRBD1,CASTHAGTGGRVETQYF,TGTGCCAGCACTCACGCCGGGACAGGGGGCAGGGTGGAGACCCAGTACTTC
TRBV7-2,TRBJ2-2,.,CASSQDLRASTGELFF,TGTGCCAGCAGCCAGGACTTGAGGGCCAGCACCGGGGAGCTGTTTTTT
TRBV19,TRBJ2-7,TRBD1,CASKRETGSSYEQYF,TGTGCCAGTAAGCGCGAGACAGGGAGCTCCTACGAGCAGTACTTC
TRBV29-1,TRBJ2-3,.,CSVVSGFTDTQYF,TGCAGCGTTGTTTCCGGGTTCACAGATACGCAGTATTTT
TRBV6-4,TRBJ2-7,.,CASSPSGQRYEQYF,TGTGCCAGCAGTCCCAGCGGGCAGCGCTACGAGCAGTACTTC
TRBV30,TRBJ2-7,.,CAWRPDYGPYEQYF,TGTGCCTGGAGACCGGACTACGGGCCGTACGAGCAGTACTTC
TRBV7-6,TRBJ2-5,.,CASSLGGVGETQYF,TGTGCCAGCAGCTTAGGGGGAGTAGGAGAGACCCAGTACTTC
TRBV25-1,TRBJ2-7,TRBD1,CASSATGAYEQYF,TGTGCCAGCAGTGCTACAGGGGCCTACGAGCAGTACTTC
TRBV3-1/TRBV3-2,TRBJ2-4,TRBD2,CASSQGTSGLAKNIQYF,TGTGCCAGCAGCCAGGGGACTAGCGGGCTAGCCAAAAACATTCAGTACTTC
TRBV29-1,TRBJ1-2,TRBD1,CSVGQGEYGYTF,TGCAGCGTGGGACAGGGAGAGTATGGCTACACCTTC
TRBV19,TRBJ2-1,TRBD2,CASSILAGVDNEQFF,TGTGCCAGTAGTATCCTAGCGGGGGTGGACAATGAGCAGTTCTTC
TRBV15,TRBJ1-1,TRBD1,CATSQRDRTNTEAFF,TGTGCCACCAGCCAACGGGACAGAACGAACACTGAAGCTTTCTTT